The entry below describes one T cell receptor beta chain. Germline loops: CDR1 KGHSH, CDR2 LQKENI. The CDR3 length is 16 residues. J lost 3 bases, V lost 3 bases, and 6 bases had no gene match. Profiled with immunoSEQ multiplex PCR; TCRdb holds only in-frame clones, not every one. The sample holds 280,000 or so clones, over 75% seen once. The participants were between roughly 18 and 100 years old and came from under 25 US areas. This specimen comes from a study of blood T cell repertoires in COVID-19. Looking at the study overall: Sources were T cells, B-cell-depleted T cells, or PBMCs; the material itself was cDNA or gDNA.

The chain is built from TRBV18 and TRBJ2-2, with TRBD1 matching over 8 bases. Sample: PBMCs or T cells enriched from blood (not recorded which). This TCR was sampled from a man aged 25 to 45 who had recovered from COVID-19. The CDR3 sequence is CASSPPGGGDTGELFF. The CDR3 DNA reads TGTGCCAGCTCACCGCCAGGGGGCGGCGACACCGGGGAGCTGTTTTTT.